The next 17 T cell receptor beta chains were all read from a single sample in a study of T-cell reconstitution after alpha-beta-depleted transplantation in children. A TCRbeta library incorporating unique molecular identifiers was prepared. TCRdb redid the calling of the PCR reads with MiXCR, one entry per CDR3 protein. The top ten hold about 12% of the sample, which has approximately 170,000 distinct CDR3 sequences, over 8.5% seen once. The sequencing used PBMCs, collected before TCRalphabeta/CD19-depleted stem cell transplant. These receptors originate from a boy aged 2 to 10 with acute myeloid leukemia, due to receive a stem cell transplant.

This clonotype was recorded many times. The chain combines TRBV12-3 or TRBV12-4 with TRBJ1-1; a possible D gene is TRBD1 (6 bases). The CDR3 is 11 amino acids. V lost 3 bases and J 8 bases, leaving 7 bases between the germline ends. CDR3 protein: CASSLRGEAFF. CDR3 bases: TGTGCCAGCAGTTTGAGGGGGGAAGCTTTCTTT.

Ten or more counts support this clonotype. V is TRBV12-3 or TRBV12-4 and J is TRBJ2-1; 8 nucleotides agree with TRBD2. The CDR3 is 16 amino acids. The V and J ends lost 6 bases and 4 bases, in that order; junction bases with no gene match: 11. Here the CDR3 reads CASSPIKLADYNEQFF. CDR3 sequence (DNA): TGTGCCAGCAGCCCAATCAAACTAGCGGATTACAATGAGCAGTTCTTC.

This clonotype has a handful of counts. The chain employs TRBV2 and TRBJ1-5, with D possibly being TRBD1 (6 bases). Trimming shortened V by 0 bases and J by 3 bases, and 6 bases separated the two germline ends. This CDR3 contains 14 residues. Germline V gives CDR1 SNHLY, CDR2 FYNNEI. The DNA of the CDR3 is TGTGCCAGCAGTGAAGCGGGACACAATCAGCCCCAGCATTTT. It encodes CASSEAGHNQPQHF.

The sample holds many counts of this clonotype. CDR3 amino acids: CASSDSSGGTDTQYF. In nucleotides, the CDR3 is TGTGCCAGCAGTGACTCGAGCGGGGGCACAGATACGCAGTATTTT. The V and J genes are TRBV6-4 and TRBJ2-3; 7 nucleotides align to TRBD2. The germline CDR1 and CDR2 sequences are MRHNA and SNTAGT. The V gene end was trimmed by 0 bases and the J gene end by 1 base; junction bases not matched to a gene: 1. This CDR3 spans 15 amino acids.

This clonotype was counted many times. The gene calls are TRBV4-2 and TRBJ1-2, with a possible D match to TRBD1 (5 bases). Germline V gene sequence: CDR1 LGHNA, CDR2 YNFKEQ. Trimming removed 0 bases at V and 8 bases at J, with 13 bases between. The CDR3 is 14 amino acids. For the CDR3, the DNA is TGTGCCAGCAGCCAAGAACCTCTGACAGTCGGCTACACCTTC. This translates into CASSQEPLTVGYTF.

This clonotype was picked up many times. The chain recombines TRBV12-3 or TRBV12-4 with TRBJ2-1; 8 bases are shared with TRBD2. The V and J ends lost 6 bases and 9 bases, in that order; junction bases with no gene match: 7. CDR3 length: 13 residues. CDR3 loop: CASRDLAGGEQFF. Here the CDR3 DNA reads TGTGCCAGCAGAGACCTGGCGGGAGGTGAGCAGTTCTTC.

This clonotype was recorded at least ten times. The junction departs from the called germline gene at one end, perhaps through a read error. The chain is built from TRBV20-1 and TRBJ2-2; D call uncertain. The CDR3 spans 15 residues. The V gene's germline CDR1 is DFQATT and CDR2 SNEGSKA (reference sequence). The CDR3 DNA sequence: TGCAGTGCGAGAGACGCACGGGTAAACACCGGGGAGCTGTTTTTT. Its translation: CSARDARVNTGELFF.

This clonotype appeared many times. The chain uses TRBV7-9 and TRBJ2-4; D not certain. CDR1 and CDR2 from the germline V gene are SEHNR and FQNEAQ (reference sequence). Trimming cost V 1 base and J 0 bases, with 10 bases left between them. The CDR3 totals 16 residues. The CDR3 coding sequence is TGTGCCAGCAGCTTAGACAGAAATCTAGCCAAAAACATTCAGTACTTC. Its translation: CASSLDRNLAKNIQYF.

This clonotype was found many times. This chain connects TRBV24-1 to TRBJ2-3; D ambiguous. V dropped 1 base and J dropped 4 bases, with 8 bases sitting between them. This CDR3 has 14 amino acids. The V gene's germline CDR1 is KGHDR and CDR2 SFDVKD. CDR3 sequence: CATSDLVSPDTQYF. The CDR3 nucleotides read TGTGCCACCAGTGATTTAGTGAGTCCAGATACGCAGTATTTT.

The genes are TRBV20-1 and TRBJ2-2; the match to TRBD2 covers 12 bases. The CDR3 loop spans 20 amino acids. V shed 0 bases, J shed 6 bases, and the junction held 17 bases outside the gene matches. Germline V gene data show CDR1 as DFQATT and CDR2 as SNEGSKA (reference sequence). The CDR3 coding sequence is TGCAGTGCTAGAGATCCGACTCGGCTAGCGGGGGGGCGCCTTTCCGGGGAGCTGTTTTTT. It translates to CSARDPTRLAGGRLSGELFF.

This clonotype was observed at least ten times. This chain uses TRBV7-9 with TRBJ2-3; D may be TRBD2 (6 bases). CDR1 SEHNR and CDR2 FQNEAQ come from the germline V gene (reference sequence). This CDR3 is built from 14 residues. V was clipped by 5 bases and J by 0 bases, with 9 bases between them. The CDR3 loop reads CASSTLASTDTQYF. CDR3 nucleotides: TGTGCCAGCAGCACCCTAGCGAGCACAGATACGCAGTATTTT.

In this sample, this clonotype turned up many times. The chain carries TRBV20-1 and TRBJ2-1; 8 nucleotides match TRBD2. V dropped 0 bases and J dropped 7; count of bases not matched to a gene: 8. The length of the CDR3 is 15 residues. Germline CDR1 reads DFQATT; CDR2 reads SNEGSKA (reference sequence). Here the CDR3 reads CSARDEGLGVNEQFF. The CDR3 bases are TGCAGTGCTAGAGATGAGGGACTAGGAGTGAATGAGCAGTTCTTC.

To note about this clonotype: One end of the junction is discordant with germline, which a read error may explain. V gene TRBV5-1 combines with J gene TRBJ2-3; 7 nucleotides match TRBD1. The CDR3 totals 12 residues. CDR1 SGHRS and CDR2 YFSETQ come from the germline V gene. CDR3 sequence reads: CASRGGTVTQYF. The CDR3 region has the DNA TGCGCCAGCAGGGGTGGGACAGTTACGCAGTATTTT.

V and J are TRBV18 and TRBJ2-1, with D uncertain. CDR3 length equals 17 residues. Between the trimmed V and J ends, which lost 0 bases and 0 bases, there was a span of 12 bases. Germline CDR1 and CDR2: KGHSH and LQKENI. The CDR3 coding sequence is TGTGCCAGCTCACCACCAGGGCGCCTTGGCTCCTACAATGAGCAGTTCTTC. Protein product: CASSPPGRLGSYNEQFF.

This clonotype was found many times. The chain links TRBV5-5 to TRBJ2-4, with TRBD1 matching 8 bases. Per the germline V gene, CDR1 is SGHKS and CDR2 is YYEKEE (reference sequence). The CDR3 is 16 residues long. V lost 3 bases and J lost 6; bases outside the gene matches: 11. CDR3 protein: CASSSPDRGAGNIQYF. CDR3 DNA sequence: TGTGCCAGCAGCTCCCCCGACAGGGGCGCTGGAAACATTCAGTACTTC.

This clonotype showed up many times. The J gene is TRBJ1-2, the V gene TRBV7-2, with D unresolved. The CDR3 contains 12 residues. V was clipped by 4 bases and J by 5 bases, with 8 bases between them. The germline V gene encodes CDR1 SGHTA and CDR2 FQGNSA. CDR3 loop: CASSSSFYGYTF. The CDR3 nucleotides are TGTGCCAGCAGCTCGAGTTTTTATGGCTACACCTTC.

This clonotype was detected ten times or more. The V gene is TRBV28, the J gene TRBJ2-1; no reliable D call. Deletions cut 3 bases from V and 7 bases from J, with 10 bases between. CDR3 length: 13 residues. Germline assignment: CDR1 MDHEN and CDR2 SYDVKM. The CDR3 here is CASSFRVWNEQFF. The CDR3 DNA is TGTGCCAGCAGTTTTCGAGTTTGGAATGAGCAGTTCTTC.